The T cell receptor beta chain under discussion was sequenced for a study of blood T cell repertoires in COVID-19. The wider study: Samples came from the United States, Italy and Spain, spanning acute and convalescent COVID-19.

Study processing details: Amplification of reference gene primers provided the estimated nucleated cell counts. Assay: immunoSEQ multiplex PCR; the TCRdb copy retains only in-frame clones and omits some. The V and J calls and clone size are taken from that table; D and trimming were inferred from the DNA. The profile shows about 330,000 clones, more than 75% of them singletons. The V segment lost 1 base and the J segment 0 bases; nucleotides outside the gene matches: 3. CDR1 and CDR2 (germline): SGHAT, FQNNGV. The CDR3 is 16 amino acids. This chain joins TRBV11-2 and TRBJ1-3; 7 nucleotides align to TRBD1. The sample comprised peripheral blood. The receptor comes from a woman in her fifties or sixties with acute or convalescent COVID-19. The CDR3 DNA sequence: TGTGCCAGCAGCTTAGTGGGGACAGACTCTGGAAACACCATATATTTT. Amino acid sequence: CASSLVGTDSGNTIYF.